The clone carrying this TCR beta chain was counted only a few times. This record comes from a study of T-cell reconstitution after alpha-beta-depleted transplantation in children. Unique molecular identifiers featured in how the TCRbeta library was prepared. TCRdb analysed the PCR reads with MiXCR anew, one entry per CDR3 protein. Here the sample spans 530,000 or so distinct CDR3 sequences, 25% to 30% being singletons. Germline assignment: CDR1 SGHTA and CDR2 FQGNSA. This CDR3 spans 13 amino acids. Trimming cost V 1 base and J 3 bases, with 7 bases left between them. Sequenced here: PBMCs, sampled before TCRalphabeta/CD19-depleted stem cell transplant. The receptor was derived from a boy in the first two years of life with Wiskott-Aldrich syndrome, due to receive a stem cell transplant. The chain employs TRBV7-2 and TRBJ2-7; D not certain. This chain's CDR3 is CASSLVTVYEQYF. The CDR3, as DNA: TGTGCCAGCAGCTTAGTGACCGTCTACGAGCAGTACTTC.